This TCR beta chain stems from a study of shared clonotypes between healthy human individuals. The assay was carried out at the deep level. The repertoire was sequenced with immunoSEQ multiplex PCR; TCRdb's copy has only in-frame clones and lacks some. The table lists over a million clones, more than 75% of them singletons. This clone was seen a few times. V was clipped by 2 bases and J by 0 bases, with 5 bases between them. This CDR3 region has 13 residues. CDR1 SGDLS and CDR2 YYNGEE come from the germline V gene. Memory CD4+ cells were the fraction left after CD45RA+ naive selection. This chain uses TRBV9 with TRBJ1-1, with unresolved D. Sequenced material: memory CD4+ T cells from PBMCs. The subset: CD45RA-negative fraction. The sequence was obtained from a man in his late teens or twenties in good health. Some clones in this sample may be carry-over from other donors' samples. The CDR3 nucleotides read TGTGCCAGCAGCGTTAGGTTGAACACTGAAGCTTTCTTT. It encodes CASSVRLNTEAFF. The whole variable domain, remainder taken from reference TRBV9 and TRBJ1-1, is DSGVTQTPKHLITATGQRVTLRCSPRSGDLSVYWYQQSLDQGLQFLIQYYNGEERAKGNILERFSAQQFPDLHSELNLSSLELGDSALYFCASSVRLNTEAFFGQGTRLTVV.